Detailed here is one T cell receptor beta chain. Its matching antigen is unknown. Generated by immunoSEQ multiplex PCR, the TCRdb table keeps only in-frame clones and is missing some. The sample includes roughly 16,000 clones, about 60% seen only once; the top ten take about 3%. This record belongs to a study of neoadjuvant anti-PD-1 for oral cavity cancer. General study results and limits: PBMC Gini-index clonality exceeded responders' in non-responders post-nivolumab. Each response group had just a few patients in TCR analyses.

The CDR3 consists of 17 residues. V gave up 5 bases and J gave up 0 bases; unmatched junction bases: 6. Germline V CDR1 and CDR2: MGHDK, SYGVNS. Cohort: HPV-negative, locally advanced oral cavity squamous cell carcinoma patients. Analysis of PBMCs was direct, with no culture step. The chain recombines TRBV25-1 with TRBJ2-1; 11 nucleotides match TRBD2. The clonotype was recovered from a person aged 35-79 years with oral cavity squamous cell carcinoma. This sample comprised PBMCs, obtained before nivolumab (anti-PD-1) treatment. CDR3 in DNA: TGTGCCAGCAGTCCTATAGCGGGAGGGAGCTCCTACAATGAGCAGTTCTTC. Translating it yields CASSPIAGGSSYNEQFF.